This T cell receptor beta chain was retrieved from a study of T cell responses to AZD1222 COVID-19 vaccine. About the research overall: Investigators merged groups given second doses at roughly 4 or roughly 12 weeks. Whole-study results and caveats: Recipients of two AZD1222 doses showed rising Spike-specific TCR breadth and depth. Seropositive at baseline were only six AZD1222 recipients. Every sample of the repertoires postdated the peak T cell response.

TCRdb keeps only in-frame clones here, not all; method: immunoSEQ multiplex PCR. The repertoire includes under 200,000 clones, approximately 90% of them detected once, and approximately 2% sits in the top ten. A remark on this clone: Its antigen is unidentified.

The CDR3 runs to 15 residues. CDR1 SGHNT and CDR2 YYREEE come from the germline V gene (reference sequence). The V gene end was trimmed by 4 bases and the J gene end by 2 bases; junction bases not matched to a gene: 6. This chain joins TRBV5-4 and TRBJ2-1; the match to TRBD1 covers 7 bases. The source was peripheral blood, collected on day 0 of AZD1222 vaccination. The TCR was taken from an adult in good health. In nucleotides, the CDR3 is TGTGCCAGCAGCGTCACCGGGACAGCCTACAATGAGCAGTTCTTC. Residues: CASSVTGTAYNEQFF.